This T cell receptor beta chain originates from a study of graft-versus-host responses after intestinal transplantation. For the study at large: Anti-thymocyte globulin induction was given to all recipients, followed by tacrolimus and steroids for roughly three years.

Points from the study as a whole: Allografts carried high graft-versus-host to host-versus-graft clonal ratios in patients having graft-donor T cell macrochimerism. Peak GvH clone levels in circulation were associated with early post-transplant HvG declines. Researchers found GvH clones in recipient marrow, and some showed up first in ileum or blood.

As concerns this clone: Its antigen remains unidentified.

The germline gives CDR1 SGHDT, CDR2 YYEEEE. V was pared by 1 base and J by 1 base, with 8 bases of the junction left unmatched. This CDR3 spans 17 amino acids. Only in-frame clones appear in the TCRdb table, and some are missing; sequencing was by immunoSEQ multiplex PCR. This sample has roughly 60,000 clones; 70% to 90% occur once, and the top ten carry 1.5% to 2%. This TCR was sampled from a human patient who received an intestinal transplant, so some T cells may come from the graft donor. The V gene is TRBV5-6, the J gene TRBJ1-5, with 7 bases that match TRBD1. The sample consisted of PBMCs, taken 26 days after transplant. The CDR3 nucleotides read TGTGCCAGCAGCTTGAGTTCGTTGGGACAGAGCAATCAGCCCCAGCATTTT. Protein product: CASSLSSLGQSNQPQHF.